The present TCR beta chain was sequenced within a study of OX40 agonist ivuxolimab in advanced cancers. Looking at the study overall: The patients got ivuxolimab, which is an agonistic anti-OX40 (CD134) antibody.

Per germline, CDR1 SEHNR and CDR2 FQNEAQ (reference sequence). The V end lost 6 bases, the J end lost 0 bases, and 14 bases lay between the germline ends. This CDR3 is 15 amino acids long. Sequencing used immunoSEQ multiplex PCR; TCRdb keeps in-frame clones, though not all of them. The sample records 60,000 to 85,000 clones, nearly 85% being singletons. This chain uses TRBV7-9 with TRBJ1-1, with a possible D match to TRBD1 (5 bases). The sample here was CD4+ or CD8+ T cells sorted from blood, taken in a trial of the OX40 agonist ivuxolimab. The origin of this receptor is an adult with an advanced solid tumor such as melanoma, head and neck, liver or kidney cancer. CDR3 sequence: CASRQRGELNTEAFF. The CDR3 DNA is TGTGCCAGCAGGCAACGGGGGGAATTGAACACTGAAGCTTTCTTT.